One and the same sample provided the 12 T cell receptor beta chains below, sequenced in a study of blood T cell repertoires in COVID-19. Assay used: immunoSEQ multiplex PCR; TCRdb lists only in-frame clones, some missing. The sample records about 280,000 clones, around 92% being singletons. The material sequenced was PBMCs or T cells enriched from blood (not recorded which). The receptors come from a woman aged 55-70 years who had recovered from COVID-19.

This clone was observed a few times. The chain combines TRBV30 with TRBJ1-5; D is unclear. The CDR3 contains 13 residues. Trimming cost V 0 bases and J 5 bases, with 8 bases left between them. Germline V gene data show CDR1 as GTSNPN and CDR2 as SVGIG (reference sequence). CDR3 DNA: TGTGCCTGGAGTGTACGGGATTATCAGCCCCAGCATTTT. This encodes CAWSVRDYQPQHF.

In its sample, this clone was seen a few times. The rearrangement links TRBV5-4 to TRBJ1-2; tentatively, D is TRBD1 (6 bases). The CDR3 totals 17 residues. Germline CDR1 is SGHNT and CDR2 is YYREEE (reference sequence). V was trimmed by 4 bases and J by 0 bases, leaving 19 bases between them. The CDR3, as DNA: TGTGCCAGCAGCCGCGGAGGGGGGGCGGCGGCTAACTATGGCTACACCTTC. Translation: CASSRGGGAAANYGYTF.

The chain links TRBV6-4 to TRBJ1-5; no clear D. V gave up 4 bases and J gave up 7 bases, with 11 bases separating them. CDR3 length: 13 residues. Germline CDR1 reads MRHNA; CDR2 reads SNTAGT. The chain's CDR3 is CASSAGNQQPQHF. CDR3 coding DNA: TGTGCCAGCAGTGCGGGGAACCAACAGCCCCAGCATTTT.

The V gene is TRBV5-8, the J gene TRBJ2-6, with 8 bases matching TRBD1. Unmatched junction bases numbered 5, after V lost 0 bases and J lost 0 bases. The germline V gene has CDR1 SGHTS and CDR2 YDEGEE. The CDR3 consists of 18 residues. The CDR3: CASSLGTGRFSGANVLTF. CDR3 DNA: TGTGCCAGCAGCTTGGGGACAGGGAGGTTCTCTGGGGCCAACGTCCTGACTTTC.

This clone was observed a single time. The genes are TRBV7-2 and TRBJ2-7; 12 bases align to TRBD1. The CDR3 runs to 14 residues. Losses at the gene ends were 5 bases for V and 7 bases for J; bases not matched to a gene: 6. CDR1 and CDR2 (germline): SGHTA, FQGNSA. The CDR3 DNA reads TGTGCCAGCAGCCCGGGACAGGGGGCGTGGGAGCAGTACTTC. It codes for CASSPGQGAWEQYF. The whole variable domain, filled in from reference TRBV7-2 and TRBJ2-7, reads GAGVSQSPSNKVTEKGKDVELRCDPISGHTALYWYRQSLGQGLEFLIYFQGNSAPDKSGLPSDRFSAERTGGSVSTLTIQRTQQEDSAVYLCASSPGQGAWEQYFGPGTRLTVT.

CDR3 DNA: TGTGCCAGCAGCTTATCTACGATTAACACTGAAGCTTTCTTT. Translating gives CASSLSTINTEAFF. The chain combines TRBV7-3 with TRBJ1-1; no firm D call. In germline, CDR1 is SGHTA, CDR2 FQGTGA. CDR3 length equals 14 residues. V was clipped by 2 bases and J by 2 bases, with 9 bases between them.

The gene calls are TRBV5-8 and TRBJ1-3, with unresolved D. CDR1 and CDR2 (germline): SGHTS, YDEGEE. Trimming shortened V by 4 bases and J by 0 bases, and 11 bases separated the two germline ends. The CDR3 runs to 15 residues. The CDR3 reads CASSQRFNSGNTIYF. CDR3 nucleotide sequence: TGTGCCAGCAGCCAACGGTTCAACTCTGGAAACACCATATATTTT.

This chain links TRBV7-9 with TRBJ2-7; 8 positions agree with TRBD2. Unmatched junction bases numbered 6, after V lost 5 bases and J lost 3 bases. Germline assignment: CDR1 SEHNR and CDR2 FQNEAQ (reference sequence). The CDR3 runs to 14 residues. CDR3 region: CASSAGLGGYEQYF. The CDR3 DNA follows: TGTGCCAGCAGCGCGGGACTAGGAGGCTACGAGCAGTACTTC.

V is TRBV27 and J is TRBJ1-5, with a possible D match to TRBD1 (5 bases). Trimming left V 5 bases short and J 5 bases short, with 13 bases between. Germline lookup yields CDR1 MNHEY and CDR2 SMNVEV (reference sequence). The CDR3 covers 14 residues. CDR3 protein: CASSDGAGHQPQHF. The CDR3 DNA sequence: TGTGCCAGCAGTGATGGGGCAGGACATCAGCCCCAGCATTTT.

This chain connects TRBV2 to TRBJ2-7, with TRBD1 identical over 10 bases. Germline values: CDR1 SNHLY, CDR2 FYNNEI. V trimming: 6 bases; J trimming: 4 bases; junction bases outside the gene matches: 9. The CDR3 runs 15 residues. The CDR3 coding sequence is TGTGCCAGCAGGCCTTTGGACAGGGGGATATACGAGCAGTACTTC. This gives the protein CASRPLDRGIYEQYF.

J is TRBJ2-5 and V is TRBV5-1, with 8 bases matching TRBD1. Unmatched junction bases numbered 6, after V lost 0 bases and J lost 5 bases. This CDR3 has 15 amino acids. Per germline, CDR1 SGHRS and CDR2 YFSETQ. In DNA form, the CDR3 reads TGCGCCAGCAGCTTGGGGCCAGGGGGCAGCGAGACCCAGTACTTC. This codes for CASSLGPGGSETQYF.

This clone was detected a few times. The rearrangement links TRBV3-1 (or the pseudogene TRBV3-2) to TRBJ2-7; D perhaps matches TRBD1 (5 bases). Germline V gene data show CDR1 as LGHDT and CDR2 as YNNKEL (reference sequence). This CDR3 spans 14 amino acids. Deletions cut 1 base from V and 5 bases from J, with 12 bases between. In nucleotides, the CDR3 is TGTGCCAGCAGCCAAGGGGGCAGATCAGACGAGCAGTACTTC. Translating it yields CASSQGGRSDEQYF.